This TCR beta chain is from a study of blood T cell repertoires in COVID-19. In the study overall: Italy, Spain and the United States were the sources of the convalescent and acute COVID-19 samples. PBMCs, B-cell-depleted T cells, or T cells provided the cDNA or gDNA that made up the material.

In the authors' workflow: Nucleated cell counts were estimated from reference gene primer amplification. TCRdb keeps only in-frame clones here, not all; method: immunoSEQ multiplex PCR. V, J and clone size are taken as reported in that table, and D and trimming were inferred from the DNA itself. The repertoire holds about 100,000 clones, with approximately 88% as singletons. Trimming took 1 base from V and 1 from J, leaving 10 bases between them. The V gene's germline CDR1 is MNHNS and CDR2 SASEGT. This CDR3 has 15 amino acids. Source material: peripheral blood. This receptor was taken from a human donor in a cohort sampled during active COVID-19. The gene calls are TRBV6-1 and TRBJ2-5, with D maybe TRBD2 (6 bases). The CDR3 bases are TGTGCCAGCAGTGAAGTCGGAGGGAGCCAAGAGACCCAGTACTTC. It translates to CASSEVGGSQETQYF.